The 2 T cell receptor beta chains below were found in one sample sequenced in a study of blood T cell repertoires in COVID-19. The table came from immunoSEQ multiplex PCR; TCRdb's copy has only in-frame clones and leaves some out. Of approximately 300,000 clones listed, roughly 85% are singletons. Source material: PBMCs or T cells enriched from blood (not recorded which). The receptors shown here come from a woman aged 25 to 39 who had been exposed to COVID-19.

The chain has TRBV28 and TRBJ2-1; 12 bases agree with TRBD2. Germline-derived CDR1 and CDR2 are MDHEN and SYDVKM. Germline trimming cut 4 bases from V and 4 bases from J; bases unmatched to any gene: 2. CDR3 size: 15 residues. As DNA, the CDR3 is TGTGCCAGCAGTTCGACTAGCGGGAGTTACAATGAGCAGTTCTTC. Translation gives CASSSTSGSYNEQFF. Looking up the rest from reference TRBV28 and TRBJ2-1 gives the full variable domain: DVKVTQSSRYLVKRTGEKVFLECVQDMDHENMFWYRQDPGLGLRLIYFSYDVKMKEKGDIPEGYSVSREKKERFSLILESASTNQTSMYLCASSSTSGSYNEQFFGPGTRLTVL.

J is TRBJ1-4 and V is TRBV29-1; D gene unclear. The length of the CDR3 is 14 residues. V was clipped by 3 bases and J by 8 bases, with 16 bases between them. CDR1 and CDR2 from the germline V gene are SQVTM and ANQGSEA. The CDR3 coding sequence is TGCAGCGTTGATTCGTCGTCTCTCCTAGAAAAACTGTTTTTT. As protein: CSVDSSSLLEKLFF.